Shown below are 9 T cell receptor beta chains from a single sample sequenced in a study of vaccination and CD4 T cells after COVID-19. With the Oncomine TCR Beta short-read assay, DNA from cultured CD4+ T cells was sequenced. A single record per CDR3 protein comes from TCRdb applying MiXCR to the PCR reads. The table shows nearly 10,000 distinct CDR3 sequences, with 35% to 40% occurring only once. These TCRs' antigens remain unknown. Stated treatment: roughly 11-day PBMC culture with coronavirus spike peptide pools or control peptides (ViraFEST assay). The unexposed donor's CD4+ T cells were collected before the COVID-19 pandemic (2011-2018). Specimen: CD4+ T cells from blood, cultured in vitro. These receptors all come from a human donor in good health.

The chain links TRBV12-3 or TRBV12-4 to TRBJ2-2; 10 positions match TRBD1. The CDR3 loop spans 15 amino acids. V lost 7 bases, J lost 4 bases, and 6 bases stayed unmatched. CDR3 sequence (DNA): TGTGCCAGCATGAGGACAGGGGGTTCCACCGGGGAGCTGTTTTTT. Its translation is CASMRTGGSTGELFF.

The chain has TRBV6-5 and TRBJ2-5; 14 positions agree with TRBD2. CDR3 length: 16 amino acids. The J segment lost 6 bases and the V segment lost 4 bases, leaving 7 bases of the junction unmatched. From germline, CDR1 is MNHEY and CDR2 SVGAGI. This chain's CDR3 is CASSLRLAGGPKTQYF. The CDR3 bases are TGTGCCAGCAGTTTACGACTAGCGGGGGGGCCGAAGACCCAGTACTTC.

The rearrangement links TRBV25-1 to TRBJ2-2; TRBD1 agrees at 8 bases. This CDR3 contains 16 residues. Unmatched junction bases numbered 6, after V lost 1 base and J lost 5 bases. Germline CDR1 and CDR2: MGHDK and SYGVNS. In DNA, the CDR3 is TGTGCCAGCAGTGAATCAGGGGGCGCGAGGACCGGGGAGCTGTTTTTT. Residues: CASSESGGARTGELFF.

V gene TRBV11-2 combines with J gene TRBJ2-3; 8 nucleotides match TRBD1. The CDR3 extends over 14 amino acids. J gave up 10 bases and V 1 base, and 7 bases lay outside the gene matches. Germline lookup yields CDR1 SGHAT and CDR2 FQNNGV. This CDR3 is CASSLVVDRAAQYF. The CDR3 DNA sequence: TGTGCCAGCAGCTTAGTGGTGGACAGGGCAGCGCAGTATTTT.

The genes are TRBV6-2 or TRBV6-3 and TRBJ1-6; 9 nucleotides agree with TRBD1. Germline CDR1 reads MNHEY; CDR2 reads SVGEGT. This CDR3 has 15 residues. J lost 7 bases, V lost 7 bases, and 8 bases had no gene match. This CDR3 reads CASTETGGRNSPLHF. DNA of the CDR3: TGTGCCAGCACTGAGACAGGGGGAAGGAATTCACCCCTCCACTTT.

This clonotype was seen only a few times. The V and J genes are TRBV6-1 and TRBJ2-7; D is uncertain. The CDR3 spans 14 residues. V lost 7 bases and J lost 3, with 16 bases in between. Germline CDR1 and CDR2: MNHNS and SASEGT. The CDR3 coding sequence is TGTGCCAGCATCTACGTAGGTACGATCTACGAGCAGTACTTC. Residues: CASIYVGTIYEQYF.

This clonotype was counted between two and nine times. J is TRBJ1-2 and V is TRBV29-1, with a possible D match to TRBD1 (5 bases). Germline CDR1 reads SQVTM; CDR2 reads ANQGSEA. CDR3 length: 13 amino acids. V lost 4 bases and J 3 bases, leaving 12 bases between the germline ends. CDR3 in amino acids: CSVGQGSYYGYTF. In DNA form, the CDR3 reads TGCAGCGTTGGGCAGGGAAGTTACTATGGCTACACCTTC.

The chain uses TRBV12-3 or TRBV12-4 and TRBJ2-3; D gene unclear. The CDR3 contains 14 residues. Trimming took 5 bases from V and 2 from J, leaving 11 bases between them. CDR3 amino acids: CASSPIIYTDTQYF. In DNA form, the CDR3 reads TGTGCCAGCAGTCCGATAATATACACAGATACGCAGTATTTT.

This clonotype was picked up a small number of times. Written as DNA, the CDR3 is TGCAGTGCTAGAGATGAATTATCGGGGAGGGGTGAAAAACTGTTTTTT. Translating gives CSARDELSGRGEKLFF. The V call is TRBV20-1, the J call TRBJ1-4; TRBD1 is a possible D gene (5 bases). Germline loops: CDR1 DFQATT, CDR2 SNEGSKA (reference sequence). V was shortened by 0 bases and J by 7 bases, with 18 bases between the two germline ends. The CDR3 has 16 amino acids.